A selection of T cell receptor beta chains follows, all from one sample in a study of metastatic and nonmetastatic thyroid tumors. TCRdb reprocessed the PCR reads via MiXCR. The profile shows about 24,000 clones, under 25% of them singletons. Input material: blood. The receptors were gathered from a male donor with papillary thyroid cancer or a benign thyroid nodule (not recorded which). Some clones in this sample may be carry-over from other donors' samples. Both conserved end residues are part of each CDR3. A D gene is named only where the DNA matches it firmly. Some rows have no size entry. The others give once, few or many, or a class for an expanded clone.

d_gene: NA; abundance: many; v_gene: TRBV12-3/TRBV12-4; j_gene: TRBJ2-1; CDR3nt: TGTGCCAGCATTATTGGGGGAGACAATGAGCAGTTCTTC; CDR3aa: CASIIGGDNEQFF
d_gene: NA; abundance: NA; v_gene: TRBV20-1; j_gene: TRBJ1-2; CDR3nt: TGCAGTGCTATCTCTCCGGGATCCCACTATGGCTACACCTTC; CDR3aa: CSAISPGSHYGYTF
d_gene: NA; abundance: many; v_gene: TRBV19; j_gene: TRBJ2-5; CDR3nt: TGTGCCAGTAGTAGCCACTCCGTAGGCGGAGAGACCCAGTACTTC; CDR3aa: CASSSHSVGGETQYF
d_gene: NA; abundance: few; v_gene: TRBV6-1; j_gene: TRBJ1-2; CDR3nt: TGTGCCAGCAGGGGACAAAGGGGGTCCGAGGGCTACACCTTC; CDR3aa: CASRGQRGSEGYTF
d_gene: NA; abundance: many; v_gene: TRBV25-1; j_gene: TRBJ1-5; CDR3nt: TGTGCCAGCAGTGAGTCATATCAGCCCCAGCATTTT; CDR3aa: CASSESYQPQHF
d_gene: TRBD1; abundance: many; v_gene: TRBV11-2; j_gene: TRBJ2-3; CDR3nt: TGTGCCAGCAGCTCAGGGGGCCTTATAGGGGAAGATACGCAGTATTTT; CDR3aa: CASSSGGLIGEDTQYF
d_gene: NA; abundance: many; v_gene: TRBV9; j_gene: TRBJ2-1; CDR3nt: TGTGCCAGCAGCGTAGGGGGTGACTCCTACAATGAGCAGTTCTTC; CDR3aa: CASSVGGDSYNEQFF
d_gene: NA; abundance: many; v_gene: TRBV12-3/TRBV12-4; j_gene: TRBJ1-1; CDR3nt: TGTGCCAGCAGTCCCAATTACGAGGTCGCCGAAGCTTTCTTT; CDR3aa: CASSPNYEVAEAFF
d_gene: NA; abundance: NA; v_gene: TRBV20-1; j_gene: TRBJ1-1; CDR3nt: TGCAGTGCTAGCAGCGCACAGGTCGGCACTGAAGCTTTCTTT; CDR3aa: CSASSAQVGTEAFF
d_gene: NA; abundance: few; v_gene: TRBV5-1; j_gene: TRBJ2-1; CDR3nt: TGCGCCAGCAGCTTATATAATGAGCAGTTCTTC; CDR3aa: CASSLYNEQFF
d_gene: NA; abundance: many; v_gene: TRBV30; j_gene: TRBJ1-6; CDR3nt: TGTGCCTGGAAAAGCTCCTATAATTCACCCCTCCACTTT; CDR3aa: CAWKSSYNSPLHF
d_gene: NA; abundance: NA; v_gene: TRBV11-3; j_gene: TRBJ1-1; CDR3nt: TGTGCCAGCAGCTTCGAGACTGAAGCTTTCTTT; CDR3aa: CASSFETEAFF
d_gene: TRBD1; abundance: many; v_gene: TRBV28; j_gene: TRBJ1-5; CDR3nt: TGTGCCAGCAGTTACCCGGGACAGGGAGGTCAGCCCCAGCATTTT; CDR3aa: CASSYPGQGGQPQHF
d_gene: TRBD2; abundance: many; v_gene: TRBV2; j_gene: TRBJ2-3; CDR3nt: TGTGCCAGCAGACGACGACTAGCGGGAGCCACAGATACGCAGTATTTT; CDR3aa: CASRRRLAGATDTQYF
d_gene: NA; abundance: NA; v_gene: TRBV11-2; j_gene: TRBJ2-3; CDR3nt: TGTGCCAGCAGCTTACGTTCAGGCCGAGCCACAGATACGCAGTATTTT; CDR3aa: CASSLRSGRATDTQYF
d_gene: NA; abundance: many; v_gene: TRBV20-1; j_gene: TRBJ2-3; CDR3nt: TGCAGTTATTCCCCTAGCGACAGCACAGATACGCAGTATTTT; CDR3aa: CSYSPSDSTDTQYF
d_gene: NA; abundance: many; v_gene: TRBV29-1; j_gene: TRBJ2-1; CDR3nt: TGCAGCGTTGATGGTGGGACCTACAATGAGCAGTTCTTC; CDR3aa: CSVDGGTYNEQFF
d_gene: NA; abundance: many; v_gene: TRBV20-1; j_gene: TRBJ2-2; CDR3nt: TGCAGTGCTAGAATAAGCCACGGGCCTAGATCCTTGAACAGGGAGCTGTTTTTT; CDR3aa: CSARISHGPRSLNRELFF
d_gene: NA; abundance: NA; v_gene: TRBV6-4; j_gene: TRBJ2-7; CDR3nt: TGCGCCAGCAGTTACCGTGACGGGGATTACGAGCAGTACTTC; CDR3aa: CASSYRDGDYEQYF
d_gene: NA; abundance: many; v_gene: TRBV6-1; j_gene: TRBJ1-1; CDR3nt: TGTGCCAGCGGAGAGGGTCAGAACACTGAAGCTTTCTTT; CDR3aa: CASGEGQNTEAFF
d_gene: NA; abundance: NA; v_gene: TRBV28; j_gene: TRBJ2-5; CDR3nt: TGTGCCGTAGCACCTCCCGGGGGTGGAGGAGAGACCCAGTACTTC; CDR3aa: CAVAPPGGGGETQYF
d_gene: NA; abundance: few; v_gene: TRBV6-2/TRBV6-3; j_gene: TRBJ1-2; CDR3nt: TGTGCCACCCAAAGGGATAGGGCAGCTGGCTACACCTTC; CDR3aa: CATQRDRAAGYTF